This TCR beta chain was recorded in a study of T cells in Graves' hyperthyroidism and ophthalmopathy. Trimming removed 5 bases from V and 3 bases from J, with 14 bases in between. Germline V gene lookup returns CDR1 SGHAT and CDR2 FQNNGV. The CDR3 consists of 14 residues. Template material for amplifying TCR beta CDR3 regions consisted of RNA transcripts. The HTBI primer set was used in a first-round RT-PCR of the TCR CDR3. Using its own MiXCR run on the multiplex PCR reads, TCRdb lists one record per CDR3 protein. The table records approximately 590,000 distinct CDR3 sequences, approximately 14% of them present only once.

The receptor comes from a woman in her twenties or thirties with Graves' hyperthyroidism. Sequencing was carried out using blood. The V call is TRBV11-2, the J call TRBJ2-7; D may be TRBD2 (5 bases). In nucleotides, the CDR3 is TGTGCCAGCAGCCGATCAACCCGGGACTACGAGCAGTACTTC. Its protein product is CASSRSTRDYEQYF.